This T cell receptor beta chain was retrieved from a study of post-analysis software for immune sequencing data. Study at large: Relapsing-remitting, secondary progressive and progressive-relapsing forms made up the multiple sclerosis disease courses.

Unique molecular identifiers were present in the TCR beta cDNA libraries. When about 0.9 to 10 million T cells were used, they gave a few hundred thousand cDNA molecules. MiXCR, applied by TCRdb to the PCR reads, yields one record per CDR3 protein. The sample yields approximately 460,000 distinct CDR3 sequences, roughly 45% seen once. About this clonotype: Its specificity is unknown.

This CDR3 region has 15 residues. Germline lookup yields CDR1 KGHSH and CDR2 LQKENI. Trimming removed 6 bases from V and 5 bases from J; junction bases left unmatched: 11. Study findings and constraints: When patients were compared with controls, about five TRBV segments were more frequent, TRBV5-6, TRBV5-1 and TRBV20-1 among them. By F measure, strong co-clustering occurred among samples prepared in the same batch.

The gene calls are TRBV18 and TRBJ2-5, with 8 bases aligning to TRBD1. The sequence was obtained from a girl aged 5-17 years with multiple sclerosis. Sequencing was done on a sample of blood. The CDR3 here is CASSPTGGIFETQYF. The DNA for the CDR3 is TGTGCCAGCTCCCCTACAGGGGGGATCTTTGAGACCCAGTACTTC.